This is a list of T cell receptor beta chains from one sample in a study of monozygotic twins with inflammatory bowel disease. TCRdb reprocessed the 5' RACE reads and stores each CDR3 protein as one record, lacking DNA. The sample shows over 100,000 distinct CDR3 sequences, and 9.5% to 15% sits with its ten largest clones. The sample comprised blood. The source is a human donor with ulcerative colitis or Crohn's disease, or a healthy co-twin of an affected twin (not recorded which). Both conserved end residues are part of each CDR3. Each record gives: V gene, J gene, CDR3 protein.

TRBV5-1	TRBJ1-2	CASSLALTGGADGYTF
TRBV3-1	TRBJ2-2	CASTLSQGLNTGELFF
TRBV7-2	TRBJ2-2	CASSRRTGTETGELFF
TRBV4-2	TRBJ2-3	CASSQVSRYSTDTQYF
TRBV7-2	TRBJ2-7	CASSPRGREQYF
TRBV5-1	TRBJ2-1	CASSLDLAGVYNEQFF
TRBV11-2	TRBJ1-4	CASSSPPGQGLRGEKLFF
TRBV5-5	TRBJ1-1	CASRPDRGAANTEAFF
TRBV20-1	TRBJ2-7	CSAREMAWGYEQYF
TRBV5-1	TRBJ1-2	CASLLGTGGNCGYTF
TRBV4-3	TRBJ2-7	CASSHPGLAGENEQYF
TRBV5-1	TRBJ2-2	CASSLATAPNTGELFF
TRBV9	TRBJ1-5	CASSIDINQPQHF
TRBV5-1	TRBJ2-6	CASSRGAGANVLTF
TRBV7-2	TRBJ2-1	CASSLGPASSYNEQFF
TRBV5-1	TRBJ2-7	CASSSTGGLPYEQYF
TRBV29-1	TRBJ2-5	CSVRDRGQQETQYF
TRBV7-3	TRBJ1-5	CASSLTLGYQPQHF
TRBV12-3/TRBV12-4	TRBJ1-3	CASQSQSGNTIYF
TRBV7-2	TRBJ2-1	CASGVAGTPLNEQFF
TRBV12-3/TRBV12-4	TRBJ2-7	CASSSPGRSSYEQYF
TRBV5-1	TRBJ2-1	CASKLRGPTSGRLWNEQFF
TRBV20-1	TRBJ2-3	CSASSPETSTDTQYF
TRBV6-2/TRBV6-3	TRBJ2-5	CASSYGQWETQYF
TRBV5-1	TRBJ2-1	CATAGGSSYNEQFF
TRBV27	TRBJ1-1	CASSLSGWENTEAFF